Listed below are T cell receptor beta chains from one sample, sequenced in a study of blood T cell repertoires in COVID-19. TCRdb's copy holds only in-frame clones and misses some; the assay was immunoSEQ multiplex PCR. This table has fewer than 200,000 clones, 84% appearing once. Sequencing was performed on peripheral blood. The receptor set was obtained from a human donor in a cohort sampled during active COVID-19. CDR3s include the opening cysteine and the closing phenylalanine or tryptophan. D genes are given only for firm matches. The size field is filled for only some rows; it gives once, few, many or a size class.

clone size	J gene	V gene	D gene	CDR3 DNA	CDR3 protein
once	TRBJ2-7	TRBV5-1	TRBD1	TGCGCCAGCAGCTTGAATTTGGGACAGGGGGCCTACGAGCAGTACTTC	CASSLNLGQGAYEQYF
.	TRBJ1-5	TRBV28	.	TGTGCCAGCAGAGAAGAAGGGGTGCAGCCCCAGCATTTT	CASREEGVQPQHF
.	TRBJ2-5	TRBV4-1	.	TGCGCCAGCAGCCAAGATTCCCTCGGGATGGAGGGGGGGGTGGAGACCCAGTACTTC	CASSQDSLGMEGGVETQYF
.	TRBJ2-7	TRBV5-1	.	TGCGCCAGCACAGGAAACTCCTACGAGCAGTACTTC	CASTGNSYEQYF
.	TRBJ1-3	TRBV2	.	TGTGCCAGCAGACGGGATGTGACTGGAAACACCATATATTTT	CASRRDVTGNTIYF
.	TRBJ1-6	TRBV27	.	TGTGCCAGCAGTCCCTCCCTCCTCCTCTCCTATAATTCACCCCTCCACTTT	CASSPSLLLSYNSPLHF
.	TRBJ1-2	TRBV7-8	.	TGTGCCAGCAGCCTTGCTACAGGAAACGCGGACTATGGCTACACCTTC	CASSLATGNADYGYTF
.	TRBJ2-7	TRBV7-3	TRBD1	TGTGCCAGCAGCCCTAAACAGGGGTCTACGAACGAGCAGTACTTC	CASSPKQGSTNEQYF
.	TRBJ1-3	TRBV6-5	.	TGTGCCAGCAGAGCAGGGTCCTCTGGAAACACCATATATTTT	CASRAGSSGNTIYF
.	TRBJ2-7	TRBV6-6	TRBD2	TGTGCCAGCAGTTCGGCACTAGCGGACTCCTACGAGCAGTACTTC	CASSSALADSYEQYF
.	TRBJ2-1	TRBV2	.	TGTGCCAGCAGTGAAGAGGGGGGGGGCCCCCCTGTAAACAATGAGCAGTTCTTC	CASSEEGGGPPVNNEQFF
.	TRBJ1-5	TRBV7-8	.	TGTGCCAGCAGCTTAGGCAGGGGCCAGCCCCAGCATTTT	CASSLGRGQPQHF
.	TRBJ2-1	TRBV18	.	TGTGCCAGCTCCCTAGACGGGATGACCTACAATGAGCAGTTCTTC	CASSLDGMTYNEQFF
.	TRBJ2-7	TRBV7-3	.	TGTGCCAGCAGCTCCCCTCAGGGGATATCTGTCGAGCAGTACTTC	CASSSPQGISVEQYF
.	TRBJ2-2	TRBV7-7	TRBD1	TGTGCTAGCAGCTCACCTACGACAGGGGCGAACACCGGGGAGCTGTTTTTT	CASSSPTTGANTGELFF
.	TRBJ1-5	TRBV19	.	TGTGCCAGTAGTGAGGAGGGAGACCAGCCCCAGCATTTT	CASSEEGDQPQHF
.	TRBJ1-5	TRBV12-3/TRBV12-4	.	TGTGCCAGCAGAGTAGGGGGAAATCAGCCCCAGCATTTT	CASRVGGNQPQHF
.	TRBJ1-2	TRBV19	.	TGTGCCAGTAGTATAGAGGGGCAGGGGAACTATGGCTACACCTTC	CASSIEGQGNYGYTF
.	TRBJ1-5	TRBV20-1	TRBD1	TGCAGTGCCCCGATGGGGACAGGACAACATTTT	CSAPMGTGQHF
.	TRBJ1-5	TRBV6-6	TRBD1	TGTGCCAGCAGACTATTCACAGGGGTGGATCAGCCCCAGCATTTT	CASRLFTGVDQPQHF
.	TRBJ1-2	TRBV11-2	TRBD1	TGTGCCAGCAGCTTAGTGGGACAGGGGGGCGGCTACACCTTC	CASSLVGQGGGYTF
.	TRBJ1-6	TRBV19	.	TGTGCCAGTAGTGGGCGAGGGGGGGGCGGTTCACCCCTCCACTTT	CASSGRGGGGSPLHF
.	TRBJ1-6	TRBV6-2/TRBV6-3	.	TGTGCCAGCAGTCGGGCAGGGAAGAATTCACCCCTCCACTTT	CASSRAGKNSPLHF
.	TRBJ1-6	TRBV6-5	TRBD1	TGTGCCAGCAGGCCCCAACAGGGGGCGAAGTCACCCCTCCACTTT	CASRPQQGAKSPLHF
.	TRBJ1-2	TRBV7-6	TRBD1	TGTGCCAGCAGCTTAGCAACAGGGGCCTATGGCTACACCTTC	CASSLATGAYGYTF
.	TRBJ1-1	TRBV7-9	.	TGTGCCAGCACCCTTAAAAACACTGAAGCTTTCTTT	CASTLKNTEAFF
.	TRBJ2-1	TRBV7-6	.	TGTGCCAGCAGCTTAGTTGATAGCTCAAACAATGAGCAGTTCTTC	CASSLVDSSNNEQFF
.	TRBJ2-7	TRBV7-9	TRBD1	TGTGCCAGCAGCTTATCGCAGGGGGCCCACGAGCAGTACTTC	CASSLSQGAHEQYF
few	TRBJ1-1	TRBV29-1	.	TGCAGCGTTGAAGATCCCAGGAACACTGAAGCTTTCTTT	CSVEDPRNTEAFF
.	TRBJ2-7	TRBV5-1	TRBD2	TGCGCCAGCAGCTTGGCCCGGGGGGGGCCCTTCGAGCAGTACTTC	CASSLARGGPFEQYF
.	TRBJ2-2	TRBV19	.	TGTGCCAGTACCGAGGGACTTAACACCGGGGAGCTGTTTTTT	CASTEGLNTGELFF
few	TRBJ2-2	TRBV25-1	TRBD1	TGTGCCAGCAGTGGGGACAGACGTGTTAGGAGCACCGGGGAGCTGTTTTTT	CASSGDRRVRSTGELFF
few	TRBJ2-7	TRBV30	.	TGTGCCTGGAGTACCAGGGGCTACGAGCAGTACTTC	CAWSTRGYEQYF
.	TRBJ2-5	TRBV13	.	TGTGCCAGCAGCACCCTAGGCGAGACCCAGTACTTC	CASSTLGETQYF
few	TRBJ1-2	TRBV5-4	TRBD1	TGTGCCAGCAGCCGGGGACAGGGAGGGTCCACTGGCTACACCTTC	CASSRGQGGSTGYTF
.	TRBJ2-6	TRBV5-6	.	TGTGCCAGCAGCTTGGCCTATGGTTTCTCTGGGGCCAACGTCCTGACTTTC	CASSLAYGFSGANVLTF
.	TRBJ2-7	TRBV5-1	.	TGCGCCAGCAGCTTGGATCGGAGTCTAAGCGAGCAGTACTTC	CASSLDRSLSEQYF
once	TRBJ1-3	TRBV4-1	TRBD1	TGCGCCAGCAGCCAAGCCGGGACAGCTGGAAACACCATATATTTT	CASSQAGTAGNTIYF
.	TRBJ1-1	TRBV5-6	.	TGTGCCAGCAGCTTACAGGGAATCCCTGAAGCTTTCTTT	CASSLQGIPEAFF
.	TRBJ2-5	TRBV18	.	TGTGCCAGCTCAAGGTTAGACAGCCAAGAGACCCAGTACTTC	CASSRLDSQETQYF
.	TRBJ1-3	TRBV29-1	TRBD1	TGCAGCGCCCCCTTGGGCCAGGGGGCGGGAAACACCATATATTTT	CSAPLGQGAGNTIYF
.	TRBJ2-2	TRBV5-1	TRBD2	TGCGCCAGCAGCCGGGAATGGGAGCGGGGGGGCCGAGGGGTAACCGGGGAGCTGTTTTTT	CASSREWERGGRGVTGELFF
.	TRBJ2-7	TRBV6-1	.	TGTGCCAGCAGTGAAAGACAGGTCTTAGGGGAGCAGTACTTC	CASSERQVLGEQYF
.	TRBJ2-5	TRBV5-4	TRBD1	TGTGCCAGCAGCTTGGGGACAGGGTTGCAGACCCAGTACTTC	CASSLGTGLQTQYF
.	TRBJ2-7	TRBV27	TRBD2	TGTGCCAGCAGTTTATCAGGCGGGGGGGACTCCTACGAGCAGTACTTC	CASSLSGGGDSYEQYF
.	TRBJ2-7	TRBV19	TRBD1	TGTGCCAGTAGTAGCGGGACAGGGGGCTCCTACGAGCAGTACTTC	CASSSGTGGSYEQYF
.	TRBJ2-3	TRBV10-3	.	TGTGCCATCAGCGCAGGGAGGGATACGCAGTATTTT	CAISAGRDTQYF
.	TRBJ2-7	TRBV11-2	TRBD2	TGTGCCAGCAGCTTTTGGGGGGGCGAGCAGTACTTC	CASSFWGGEQYF
.	TRBJ2-5	TRBV7-3	.	TGTGCCAGCAGCTCATCGGGACTCAGGGGGGAGACCCAGTACTTC	CASSSSGLRGETQYF
.	TRBJ2-7	TRBV10-3	TRBD2	TGTGCCATCAGTGAGTCGGCGGGGGGGCTTTACGAGCAGTACTTC	CAISESAGGLYEQYF
.	TRBJ1-1	TRBV30	.	TGTGCCTGGAGCCCGGGGGGGCAGGGGAGAACTGAAGCTTTCTTT	CAWSPGGQGRTEAFF
.	TRBJ2-5	TRBV7-9	TRBD2	TGTGCCAGCAGCTCCTCTAGCGGGGGGAGACAAGAGACCCAGTACTTC	CASSSSSGGRQETQYF